The 27 T cell receptor beta chains in this list originate from one sample, sequenced in a study of blood T cell repertoires in COVID-19. Produced via immunoSEQ multiplex PCR; TCRdb's table is partial and in-frame only. The sample records approximately 170,000 clones, roughly 80% being singletons. The sequenced sample was peripheral blood. Receptor source: a human donor with acute or convalescent COVID-19. The donor label of this sample is uncertain.

The chain recombines TRBV25-1 with TRBJ2-7; TRBD1 matches 7 bases. The CDR3 totals 14 residues. Per the germline V gene, CDR1 is MGHDK and CDR2 is SYGVNS. Trimming cost V 1 base and J 4 bases; bases outside gene matches: 4. The CDR3: CASSEFGRGYEQYF. CDR3 in DNA: TGTGCCAGCAGTGAATTTGGCAGGGGGTACGAGCAGTACTTC.

The chain links TRBV7-8 to TRBJ1-2; D is perhaps TRBD1 (6 bases). Germline V gene sequence: CDR1 SGHVS, CDR2 FQNEAQ. This CDR3 contains 12 residues. With 4 bases removed from V and 6 bases from J, the gap between germline ends came to 9 bases. For the CDR3, the DNA is TGTGCCAGCAGCTCACAGGGAGATGGCTACACCTTC. This gives the protein CASSSQGDGYTF.

The genes are TRBV7-2 and TRBJ2-3; D is unclear. There are 11 residues in the CDR3. CDR1 is SGHTA and CDR2 is FQGNSA in the germline V gene. Trimming removed 4 bases from V and 3 bases from J, with 2 bases in between. The CDR3 protein is CASSSTDTQYF. DNA for the CDR3: TGTGCCAGCAGCTCGACAGATACGCAGTATTTT.

This chain links TRBV18 with TRBJ2-1; 10 bases agree with TRBD2. The CDR3 is 17 amino acids. The V gene's germline CDR1 is KGHSH and CDR2 LQKENI. With 3 bases clipped from V and 4 bases from J, the junction kept 9 bases outside the gene matches. The CDR3 DNA reads as TGTGCCAGCTCACCCGCCTTACTAGCGGGACCTTACAATGAGCAGTTCTTC. It yields the protein CASSPALLAGPYNEQFF.

The CDR3 protein is CASSVRRGETEAFF. CDR3 DNA sequence: TGTGCCAGCAGTGTGCGCAGGGGGGAGACTGAAGCTTTCTTT. This sequence joins TRBV2 and TRBJ1-1; 7 bases match TRBD1. Germline lookup yields CDR1 SNHLY and CDR2 FYNNEI. The CDR3 has 14 amino acids. Trimming cost V 4 bases and J 5 bases; bases outside gene matches: 7.

This clone was observed a handful of times. V gene TRBV12-3 or TRBV12-4 combines with J gene TRBJ1-2; D possibly corresponds to TRBD1 (5 bases). The CDR3 is 12 residues long. Trimming removed 3 bases from V and 6 bases from J, with 8 bases in between. The CDR3 DNA follows: TGTGCCAGCAGTTTGACAGAGCATGGCTACACCTTC. Protein product: CASSLTEHGYTF.

The J gene is TRBJ2-2, the V gene TRBV15, with D possibly matching TRBD1 (5 bases). Germline V CDR1 and CDR2: LNHNV, YYDKDF (reference sequence). Trimming cost V 5 bases and J 1 base, with 17 bases left between them. The CDR3 consists of 17 residues. CDR3 sequence: CATSAPRTLGNTGELFF. CDR3 DNA sequence: TGTGCCACCAGCGCCCCCAGGACACTGGGGAACACCGGGGAGCTGTTTTTT.

The genes are TRBV5-8 and TRBJ1-5, with a weak D call TRBD1 (5 bases). The V and J ends lost 1 base and 4 bases respectively, with 12 bases between them. Germline CDR1 is SGHTS and CDR2 is YDEGEE. CDR3 length equals 15 residues. CDR3 loop: CASSLLQAQNQPQHF. The CDR3 DNA follows: TGTGCCAGCAGCTTGCTACAGGCCCAAAATCAGCCCCAGCATTTT.

This clone was recorded only once. The chain uses TRBV7-2 and TRBJ2-2; D is uncertain. V lost 4 bases and J lost 8, with 20 bases in between. The CDR3 is 16 residues long. CDR1 and CDR2 from the germline V gene are SGHTA and FQGNSA. The CDR3 nucleotides read TGTGCCAGCAGCTCTGACCTTTTGACAAAAAGAGGGGAGCTGTTTTTT. Its protein product is CASSSDLLTKRGELFF.

The genes are TRBV5-8 and TRBJ1-1, with TRBD1 as a possible D gene (6 bases). Per germline, CDR1 SGHTS and CDR2 YDEGEE. The CDR3 runs to 13 residues. The V and J ends lost 4 bases and 6 bases respectively, with 13 bases between them. For the CDR3, the DNA is TGTGCCAGCAGCAGAACAGGGATCGCTGAAGCTTTCTTT. The encoded protein is CASSRTGIAEAFF.

This clone was observed a few times. The rearrangement links TRBV6-6 to TRBJ1-3; no clear D. This CDR3 is built from 11 residues. With 11 bases removed from V and 6 bases from J, the gap between germline ends came to 11 bases. Germline-derived CDR1 and CDR2 are MNHNY and SVGAGI (reference sequence). As DNA, the CDR3 is TGTGCCGCGGCATCCGAAAACACCATATATTTT. Translating gives CAAASENTIYF.

This chain connects TRBV6-5 to TRBJ1-6; 7 bases agree with TRBD1. The CDR3 is 14 residues long. Per the germline V gene, CDR1 is MNHEY and CDR2 is SVGAGI. V gave up 6 bases and J gave up 7 bases; unmatched junction bases: 6. This chain's CDR3 is CASRPDRENSPLHF. Written as DNA, the CDR3 is TGTGCCAGCAGACCCGACAGGGAAAATTCACCCCTCCACTTT.

This sequence joins TRBV20-1 and TRBJ1-6; D is ambiguous. This CDR3 has 11 amino acids. V was clipped by 6 bases and J by 8 bases, with 8 bases between them. CDR1 and CDR2 from the germline V gene are DFQATT and SNEGSKA (reference sequence). CDR3 bases: TGCAGTGCCGAAGAGGATTCACCCCTCCACTTT. It translates to CSAEEDSPLHF.

The chain links TRBV30 to TRBJ1-1; D may be TRBD1 (5 bases). From germline, CDR1 is GTSNPN and CDR2 SVGIG (reference sequence). Trimming pared 3 bases from V and 6 bases from J, leaving 23 bases between. The CDR3 contains 16 residues. This CDR3 is CAWRGGTAVAGPEAFF. CDR3 nucleotides: TGTGCCTGGAGGGGCGGGACGGCCGTCGCTGGCCCTGAAGCTTTCTTT.

This rearrangement joins TRBV5-1 to TRBJ2-3; TRBD1 is a possible D gene (5 bases). Germline CDR1 SGHRS, CDR2 YFSETQ. The CDR3 runs 16 residues. The V and J ends lost 3 bases and 0 bases respectively, with 14 bases between them. CDR3 nucleotides: TGCGCCAGCAGCTCCGGACAAGGACCAAGCACAGATACGCAGTATTTT. It codes for CASSSGQGPSTDTQYF.

This clone turned up a few times. CDR3 residues: CASSQVLAGGSEQFF. DNA for the CDR3: TGTGCCAGCAGCCAAGTTCTAGCGGGGGGGAGTGAGCAGTTCTTC. The chain joins TRBV4-2 to TRBJ2-1; 12 bases map to TRBD2. CDR1 and CDR2 from the germline V gene are LGHNA and YNFKEQ. J lost 9 bases, V lost 1 base, and 4 bases had no gene match. The CDR3 consists of 15 residues.

V usage is TRBV7-9 and J usage is TRBJ2-7; D gene unclear. Germline V gene data show CDR1 as SEHNR and CDR2 as FQNEAQ (reference sequence). V was trimmed by 1 base and J by 2 bases, leaving 6 bases between them. This CDR3 contains 13 residues. The CDR3 region is CASSLVQAYEQYF. The CDR3 nucleotides are TGTGCCAGCAGCTTAGTCCAGGCCTACGAGCAGTACTTC.

This chain links TRBV19 with TRBJ2-7, with 9 bases matching TRBD1. CDR3 length equals 14 residues. Trimming cost V 5 bases and J 2 bases; bases outside gene matches: 4. Germline-derived CDR1 and CDR2 are LNHDA and SQIVND (reference sequence). CDR3 coding DNA: TGTGCCAGTAGTGTGACAGGGGGGCCCTACGAGCAGTACTTC. This sequence encodes CASSVTGGPYEQYF.

The gene calls are TRBV7-9 and TRBJ1-1; maybe TRBD1 (5 bases). V was cut by 4 bases and J by 8 bases, with 17 bases left in between. Germline V gene data show CDR1 as SEHNR and CDR2 as FQNEAQ (reference sequence). The CDR3 totals 14 residues. This CDR3 is CASSSGLLVAEAFF. In nucleotides, the CDR3 is TGTGCCAGCAGCTCGGGACTCCTAGTCGCCGAAGCTTTCTTT.

V is TRBV9 and J is TRBJ2-7; TRBD1 might be the D (6 bases). Germline assignment: CDR1 SGDLS and CDR2 YYNGEE. V lost 0 bases and J 6 bases, leaving 13 bases between the germline ends. This CDR3 has 14 residues. This chain's CDR3 is CASSVESQGTEQYF. The CDR3 coding sequence is TGTGCCAGCAGCGTAGAGTCTCAGGGGACCGAGCAGTACTTC. The full variable domain, completed using reference TRBV9 and TRBJ2-7, is DSGVTQTPKHLITATGQRVTLRCSPRSGDLSVYWYQQSLDQGLQFLIQYYNGEERAKGNILERFSAQQFPDLHSELNLSSLELGDSALYFCASSVESQGTEQYFGPGTRLTVT.

The J gene is TRBJ1-2, the V gene TRBV4-1; 10 bases match TRBD1. This CDR3 contains 18 residues. V lost 4 bases and J lost 7; bases outside the gene matches: 18. Germline V gene sequence: CDR1 MGHRA, CDR2 YSYEKL. CDR3 amino acids: CASSLSHTGTGDGGGYTF. The DNA for the CDR3 is TGCGCCAGCAGCCTGTCCCACACCGGGACAGGGGATGGAGGTGGCTACACCTTC.

V is TRBV15 and J is TRBJ1-3, with 9 bases that match TRBD1. The V segment lost 0 bases and the J segment 0 bases; nucleotides outside the gene matches: 12. CDR1 is LNHNV and CDR2 is YYDKDF in the germline V gene (reference sequence). The CDR3 spans 20 residues. The CDR3 coding sequence is TGTGCCACCAGCAGAGATCTAAGGACAGGGGAAAAGGCCTCTGGAAACACCATATATTTT. Protein: CATSRDLRTGEKASGNTIYF.

The chain uses TRBV3-1 (or the pseudogene TRBV3-2) and TRBJ1-2; TRBD1 might be the D (5 bases). The CDR3 is 15 amino acids. The V end was cut by 1 base, the J end by 8 bases, with 17 bases between. Germline loops: CDR1 LGHDT, CDR2 YNNKEL (reference sequence). CDR3 sequence reads: CASSQGGGQGQGYTF. In nucleotides, the CDR3 is TGTGCCAGCAGCCAAGGAGGAGGGCAGGGCCAAGGCTACACCTTC.

The gene calls are TRBV2 and TRBJ1-5, with D perhaps TRBD1 (5 bases). The germline CDR1 and CDR2 sequences are SNHLY and FYNNEI. Between the trimmed V and J ends, which lost 0 bases and 5 bases, there was a span of 11 bases. The CDR3 runs to 15 residues. The CDR3 sequence: CASSEARVADQPQHF. CDR3 DNA sequence: TGTGCCAGCAGTGAAGCCAGGGTCGCGGATCAGCCCCAGCATTTT.

The CDR3 spells CASRPRRQGPTEAFF. Written as DNA, the CDR3 is TGTGCCAGCAGACCCCGTCGGCAGGGCCCGACTGAAGCTTTCTTT. The chain links TRBV25-1 to TRBJ1-1; D possibly corresponds to TRBD1 (5 bases). Deletions cut 6 bases from V and 5 bases from J, with 19 bases between. The CDR3 length is 15 residues. Germline V gene sequence: CDR1 MGHDK, CDR2 SYGVNS.

The rearrangement joins TRBV10-3 to TRBJ2-5, with a possible D match to TRBD1 (5 bases). The germline V gene has CDR1 ENHRY and CDR2 SYGVKD. V gave up 3 bases and J gave up 5 bases, with 16 bases separating them. The CDR3 is made up of 15 amino acids. The CDR3 protein is CAISEMVAGKETQYF. The CDR3 DNA follows: TGTGCCATCAGTGAAATGGTGGCAGGGAAGGAGACCCAGTACTTC.

This CDR3 is CASSRSGGYQETQYF. CDR3 nucleotides: TGTGCCAGCAGCCGATCAGGGGGGTACCAAGAGACCCAGTACTTC. The rearrangement links TRBV3-1 (or the pseudogene TRBV3-2) to TRBJ2-5; tentative D call: TRBD1 (7 bases). CDR3 length equals 15 residues. CDR1 is LGHDT, CDR2 YNNKEL, per germline (reference sequence). V lost 4 bases and J 0 bases, leaving 12 bases between the germline ends.